Below are 2 T cell receptor beta chains sequenced from a single sample in a study of T cell repertoires in cytomegalovirus infection. TCRdb called the reads again in MiXCR, with one record for every CDR3 protein. There are about 51,000 distinct CDR3 sequences in the sample; about a fifth occur only once, and approximately 25% lies in the top ten. Which antigens these TCRs recognize remains unknown. Specimen: CD8+ T cells from cultured PBMCs, collected from culture after CMV antigen stimulation. Receptors were obtained from a human donor in good health (CMV status not recorded). Some clones in this sample may be carry-over from other donors' samples.

This sequence joins TRBV4-3 and TRBJ2-3; D is ambiguous. The CDR3 runs 13 residues. V was trimmed by 3 bases and J by 0 bases, leaving 4 bases between them. Germline values: CDR1 LGHNA, CDR2 YSLEER. The CDR3, as DNA: TGCGCCAGCAGCCAGACTAGCACAGATACGCAGTATTTT. Encoded protein: CASSQTSTDTQYF.

This chain uses TRBV6-2 or TRBV6-3 with TRBJ1-2; a weak D match, TRBD1 (6 bases). The CDR3 length is 15 residues. Trimming removed 2 bases from V and 4 bases from J, with 14 bases in between. Germline CDR1 reads MNHEY; CDR2 reads SVGEGT. The CDR3 is CASSYRSTGFYGYTF. The CDR3 DNA reads as TGTGCCAGCAGTTACCGGTCGACAGGCTTCTATGGCTACACCTTC.